This is a list of T cell receptor beta chains from one sample in a study of response to subunit inactivated influenza vaccine. MiXCR, run by TCRdb on the RT-PCR reads, gives a single entry per CDR3 protein. This sample yields about 540,000 distinct CDR3 sequences, of which around 15% are seen a single time; 11% belongs to the top ten. Sample: PBMCs from blood, taken 11 to 12 days after vaccination. The receptor source for this set is a middle-aged man who received an inactivated influenza vaccine. CDR3s include the opening cysteine and the closing phenylalanine or tryptophan. D genes are given only for firm matches. Some rows mark clone size as missing; the rest say once, few, many or name a class of expanded clone.

J gene: TRBJ1-1; D gene: NA; clone size: NA; V gene: TRBV18; CDR3 DNA: TGTGCCAGCTCACCGATCCAGGTTGTATCTGAAGCTTTCTTT; CDR3 protein: CASSPIQVVSEAFF
J gene: TRBJ1-2; D gene: NA; clone size: NA; V gene: TRBV6-1; CDR3 DNA: TGTGCCTCCATACCGTCGTTAGGGGCGGGCTATGGCTACACCTTC; CDR3 protein: CASIPSLGAGYGYTF
J gene: TRBJ2-1; D gene: TRBD2; clone size: many; V gene: TRBV27; CDR3 DNA: TGTGCCAGCAGCCGACTAGCGGGATATAAATTCAGCTCCTACAATGAGCAGTTCTTC; CDR3 protein: CASSRLAGYKFSSYNEQFF
J gene: TRBJ2-3; D gene: TRBD2; clone size: many; V gene: TRBV15; CDR3 DNA: TGTGCCACCAGCATCGGACTAGCTAGATCAGATACGCAGTATTTT; CDR3 protein: CATSIGLARSDTQYF
J gene: TRBJ2-1; D gene: TRBD2; clone size: NA; V gene: TRBV24-1; CDR3 DNA: TGTGCCATCAGTAGCGGGATGGGAAATGAGCAGTTCTTC; CDR3 protein: CAISSGMGNEQFF
J gene: TRBJ2-7; D gene: TRBD1; clone size: few; V gene: TRBV3-1; CDR3 DNA: TGTGCCAGCCAGACAGGGGGCGCATCCTACGAGCAGTACTTC; CDR3 protein: CASQTGGASYEQYF
J gene: TRBJ2-7; D gene: TRBD2; clone size: few; V gene: TRBV7-9; CDR3 DNA: TGTGCCAGCAGCTTCGCGTCCGGGACCGGGGGGTACGAGCAGTACTTC; CDR3 protein: CASSFASGTGGYEQYF
J gene: TRBJ2-7; D gene: NA; clone size: NA; V gene: TRBV6-5; CDR3 DNA: TGTGCCAGCAGTTACTCCCGAGCGGGCCCCTACGAGCAGTACTTC; CDR3 protein: CASSYSRAGPYEQYF
J gene: TRBJ2-6; D gene: NA; clone size: few; V gene: TRBV29-1; CDR3 DNA: TGCAGCGTTGGGATCGGGGGCTCTGGGGCCAACGTCCTGACTTTC; CDR3 protein: CSVGIGGSGANVLTF
J gene: TRBJ1-2; D gene: NA; clone size: NA; V gene: TRBV6-5; CDR3 DNA: TGTGCCAGCAGTTACTCGAGAGGGGCAGGAGGCTACACCTTC; CDR3 protein: CASSYSRGAGGYTF
J gene: TRBJ2-3; D gene: TRBD2; clone size: NA; V gene: TRBV20-1; CDR3 DNA: TGCAGTGCCCCAGTAGCGGGGCGTAGCACAGATACGCAGTATTTT; CDR3 protein: CSAPVAGRSTDTQYF
J gene: TRBJ2-3; D gene: NA; clone size: few; V gene: TRBV20-1; CDR3 DNA: TGCAGTGCTGGAGGGGGAACTAGCACAGATACGCAGTATTTT; CDR3 protein: CSAGGGTSTDTQYF
J gene: TRBJ2-2; D gene: TRBD1; clone size: few; V gene: TRBV12-3/TRBV12-4; CDR3 DNA: TGTGCCAGCAGCCCCGGACAGGGAGGACCCGGGGAGCTGTTTTTT; CDR3 protein: CASSPGQGGPGELFF
J gene: TRBJ2-7; D gene: TRBD2; clone size: NA; V gene: TRBV4-1; CDR3 DNA: TGCGCCAGCAGCCAAGATTGGACTAGCGGGGGAACGGAGCAGTACTTC; CDR3 protein: CASSQDWTSGGTEQYF
J gene: TRBJ2-3; D gene: NA; clone size: few; V gene: TRBV20-1; CDR3 DNA: TGCAGTGCTAGAAGTCGACTAAGCACAGATACGCAGTATTTT; CDR3 protein: CSARSRLSTDTQYF
J gene: TRBJ2-3; D gene: TRBD2; clone size: few; V gene: TRBV20-1; CDR3 DNA: TGCAGTGCTGGATCAACTAGCGGGAGGCCAGATACGCAGTATTTT; CDR3 protein: CSAGSTSGRPDTQYF
J gene: TRBJ2-7; D gene: TRBD1; clone size: NA; V gene: TRBV5-5; CDR3 DNA: TGTGCCAGCAGCTCCCGGGACAGGGATCCCTACGAGCAGTACTTC; CDR3 protein: CASSSRDRDPYEQYF
J gene: TRBJ1-1; D gene: NA; clone size: few; V gene: TRBV19; CDR3 DNA: TGTGCCAGTAGTATTCTCGGGGGCACTGAAGCTTTCTTT; CDR3 protein: CASSILGGTEAFF
J gene: TRBJ1-3; D gene: NA; clone size: NA; V gene: TRBV9; CDR3 DNA: TGTGCCAGCAGCCCCAGCGACAGATCCTCTGGAAACACCATATATTTT; CDR3 protein: CASSPSDRSSGNTIYF
J gene: TRBJ2-1; D gene: TRBD2; clone size: NA; V gene: TRBV10-3; CDR3 DNA: TGTGCCATCAGCGTCAAAACCGGGACTAGCGGCTACAATGAGCAGTTCTTC; CDR3 protein: CAISVKTGTSGYNEQFF
J gene: TRBJ2-3; D gene: TRBD2; clone size: few; V gene: TRBV5-1; CDR3 DNA: TGCGCCAGCAGCTTGGAGTCTGGCGGGAGAAGCACAGATACGCAGTATTTT; CDR3 protein: CASSLESGGRSTDTQYF
J gene: TRBJ2-7; D gene: TRBD2; clone size: NA; V gene: TRBV10-3; CDR3 DNA: TGTGCCATCAAGGGGACTAGCGGGAATTCCTACGAGCAGTACTTC; CDR3 protein: CAIKGTSGNSYEQYF
J gene: TRBJ2-1; D gene: NA; clone size: few; V gene: TRBV6-2/TRBV6-3; CDR3 DNA: TGTGCCAGCAGTTACCCGGACAGCGACAACCCCTCCTACAATGAGCAGTTCTTC; CDR3 protein: CASSYPDSDNPSYNEQFF
J gene: TRBJ1-3; D gene: NA; clone size: NA; V gene: TRBV6-1; CDR3 DNA: TGTGCCAGCAGAACCGGCGGTTGGGTGTCTGGAAACACCATATATTTT; CDR3 protein: CASRTGGWVSGNTIYF
J gene: TRBJ2-5; D gene: TRBD2; clone size: NA; V gene: TRBV20-1; CDR3 DNA: TGCAGTGCTACGACTAGCGGGAGAGGAGAGACCCAGTACTTC; CDR3 protein: CSATTSGRGETQYF
J gene: TRBJ2-1; D gene: TRBD2; clone size: NA; V gene: TRBV7-8; CDR3 DNA: TGTGCCAGCAGCATCCTAGCGGGGGGGCATGAGCAGTTCTTC; CDR3 protein: CASSILAGGHEQFF
J gene: TRBJ2-2; D gene: NA; clone size: NA; V gene: TRBV19; CDR3 DNA: TGTGCCAGTAGTAATATGGTACACACCGGGGAGCTGTTTTTT; CDR3 protein: CASSNMVHTGELFF